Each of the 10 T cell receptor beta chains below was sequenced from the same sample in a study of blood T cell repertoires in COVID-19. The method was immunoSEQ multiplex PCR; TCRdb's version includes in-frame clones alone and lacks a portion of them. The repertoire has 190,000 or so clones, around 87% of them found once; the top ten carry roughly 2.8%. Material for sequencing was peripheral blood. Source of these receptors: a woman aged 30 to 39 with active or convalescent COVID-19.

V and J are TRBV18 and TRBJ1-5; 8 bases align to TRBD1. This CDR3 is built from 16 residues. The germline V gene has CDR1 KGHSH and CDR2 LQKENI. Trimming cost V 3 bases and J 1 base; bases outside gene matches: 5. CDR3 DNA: TGTGCCAGCTCACCCCCAAGGACAGGGAGCAATCAGCCCCAGCATTTT. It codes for CASSPPRTGSNQPQHF.

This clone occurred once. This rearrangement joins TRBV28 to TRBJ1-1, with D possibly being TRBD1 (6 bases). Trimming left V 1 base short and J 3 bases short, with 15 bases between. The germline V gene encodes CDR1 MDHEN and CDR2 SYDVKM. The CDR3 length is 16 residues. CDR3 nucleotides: TGTGCCAGCAGTTTATTATCTACAGGGTCGGACACTGAAGCTTTCTTT. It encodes CASSLLSTGSDTEAFF.

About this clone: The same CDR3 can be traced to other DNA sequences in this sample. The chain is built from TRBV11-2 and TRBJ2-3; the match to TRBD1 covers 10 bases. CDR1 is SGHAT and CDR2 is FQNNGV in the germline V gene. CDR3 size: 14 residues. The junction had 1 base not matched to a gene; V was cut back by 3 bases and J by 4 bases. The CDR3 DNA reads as TGTGCCAGCAGCTTTGGACAGGGGGCAGATACGCAGTATTTT. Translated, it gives CASSFGQGADTQYF.

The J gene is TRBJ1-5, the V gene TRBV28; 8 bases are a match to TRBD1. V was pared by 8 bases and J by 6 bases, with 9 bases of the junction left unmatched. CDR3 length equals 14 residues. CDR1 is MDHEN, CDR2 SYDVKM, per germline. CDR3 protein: CASYRTGLGQPQHF. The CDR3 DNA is TGTGCCAGCTACCGGACAGGGCTCGGTCAGCCCCAGCATTTT.

The CDR3 region has the DNA TGTGCCAGCAGCGTTGAGGGGAGGGGAAATAATGAAAAACTGTTTTTT. Protein: CASSVEGRGNNEKLFF. The gene calls are TRBV9 and TRBJ1-4; D possibly corresponds to TRBD1 (5 bases). The V end lost 2 bases, the J end lost 4 bases, and 15 bases lay between the germline ends. The CDR3 spans 16 residues. Germline CDR1 reads SGDLS; CDR2 reads YYNGEE.

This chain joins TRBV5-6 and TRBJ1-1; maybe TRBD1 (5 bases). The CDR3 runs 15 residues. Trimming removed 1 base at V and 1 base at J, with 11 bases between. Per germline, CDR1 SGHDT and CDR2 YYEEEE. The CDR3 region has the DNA TGTGCCAGCAGCTTGAGGGGAAGGGGGAACACTGAAGCTTTCTTT. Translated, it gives CASSLRGRGNTEAFF.

The CDR3 DNA follows: TGTGCCAGCAGCCCATTCCCGGGACAGGGGTTTAACGGGGAGCTGTTTTTT. Translating gives CASSPFPGQGFNGELFF. The chain couples TRBV7-2 to TRBJ2-2, with TRBD1 identical over 10 bases. With V trimmed by 5 bases and J by 7 bases, 13 bases remained unmatched. The CDR3 extends over 17 amino acids. Germline assignment: CDR1 SGHTA and CDR2 FQGNSA.

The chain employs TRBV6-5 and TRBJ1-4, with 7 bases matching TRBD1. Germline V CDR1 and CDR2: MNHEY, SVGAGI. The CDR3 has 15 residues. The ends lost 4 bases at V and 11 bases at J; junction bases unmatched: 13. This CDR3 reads CASSSADRSGLKLFF. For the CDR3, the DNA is TGTGCCAGCAGTTCCGCGGACAGGTCCGGGTTGAAACTGTTTTTT.

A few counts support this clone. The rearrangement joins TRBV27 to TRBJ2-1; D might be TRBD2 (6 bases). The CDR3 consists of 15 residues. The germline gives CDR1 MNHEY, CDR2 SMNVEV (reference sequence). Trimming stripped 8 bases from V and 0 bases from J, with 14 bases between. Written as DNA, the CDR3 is TGTGCCAGCTCCGCCACCGGGAGCTCCTACAATGAGCAGTTCTTC. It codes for CASSATGSSYNEQFF.

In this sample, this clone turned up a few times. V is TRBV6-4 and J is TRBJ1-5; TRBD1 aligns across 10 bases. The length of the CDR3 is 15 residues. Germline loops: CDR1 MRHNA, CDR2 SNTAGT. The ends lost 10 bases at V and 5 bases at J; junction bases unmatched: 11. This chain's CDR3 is CANLRGTGVDQPQHF. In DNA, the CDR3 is TGTGCCAACCTACGAGGGACAGGGGTTGATCAGCCCCAGCATTTT.